A selection of T cell receptor beta chains follows, all from one sample in a study of identical twins. TCRdb itself ran the 5' RACE reads through MiXCR, one entry per CDR3 protein. In the table there are 470,000 or so distinct CDR3 sequences, approximately 24% of which are singletons. The same sample was also studied in work on T cells expressing NK-cell markers.

Sample: CD4+ T cells sorted from blood. The receptors were sampled from a woman younger than 30 in good health. Each CDR3 is given with its conserved first and last residue. The D gene is left open where the match is weak. Only some rows state a clone size, as once, few, many or a class for expanded clones.

J,V,size,D,DNA,CDR3
TRBJ2-2,TRBV20-1,many,-,TGCAGTGCCCGAGGGGGGAGCACCGGGGAGCTGTTTTTT,CSARGGSTGELFF
TRBJ2-3,TRBV18,-,TRBD2,TGTGCCAGCTCACCACGACAGACTAGCGGGAGTGGAGATACGCAGTATTTT,CASSPRQTSGSGDTQYF
TRBJ2-1,TRBV6-4,few,-,TGTGCCAGCAGTGTGGTGATCACTAAGGCGAATGAGCAGTTCTTC,CASSVVITKANEQFF
TRBJ2-5,TRBV10-3,few,TRBD1,TGTGCCATCAGTGAGTCCAGGGGGATGGGGACCCAGTACTTC,CAISESRGMGTQYF
TRBJ2-4,TRBV6-2/TRBV6-3,many,-,TGTGCCAGCAGAAGGGGGGAACAGTACCCCAAAAACATTCAGTACTTC,CASRRGEQYPKNIQYF
TRBJ2-3,TRBV5-6,few,TRBD2,TGTGCCAGCAGCACTAGCGGGAGCGGCGCAGATACGCAGTATTTT,CASSTSGSGADTQYF
TRBJ2-3,TRBV6-2/TRBV6-3,-,TRBD2,TGTGCCAGCAGTAGCGGGAGGGAAACAGATACGCAGTATTTT,CASSSGRETDTQYF
TRBJ1-1,TRBV5-6,-,-,TGTGCCAGCATCCCGACGGTGAACACTGAAGCTTTCTTT,CASIPTVNTEAFF
TRBJ2-5,TRBV9,once,-,TGTGCCAGCAGCGTAGCGTCGGCTCCAGGGACCCAGTACTTC,CASSVASAPGTQYF
TRBJ2-3,TRBV2,-,-,TGTGCCAGCAGTGAAGGGTTTAGCACAGATACGCAGTATTTT,CASSEGFSTDTQYF
TRBJ1-1,TRBV5-1,-,-,TGCGCCAGCAGCTTGGGTCAGCCGAACACTGAAGCTTTCTTT,CASSLGQPNTEAFF
TRBJ2-7,TRBV5-6,-,-,TGTGCCAGCAGCCCGGGACCTCGCTACGAGCAGTACTTC,CASSPGPRYEQYF
TRBJ2-5,TRBV20-1,-,TRBD1,TGCAGTGCCGACAGGGAACAAGAGACCCAGTACTTC,CSADREQETQYF
TRBJ2-1,TRBV19,-,TRBD2,TGTGCCAGTAGTATCGAAGCGGGAGTAGGTAATGAGCAGTTCTTC,CASSIEAGVGNEQFF
TRBJ2-1,TRBV20-1,few,-,TGCAGTGCTAGAGTGGTTGGAGGGGGCCGAAATTTAGATGAGCAGTTCTTC,CSARVVGGGRNLDEQFF
TRBJ1-2,TRBV10-3,-,TRBD1,TGTGCCATCAGTGAGGGGACAGGATTTACCTATGGCTACACCTTC,CAISEGTGFTYGYTF
TRBJ2-3,TRBV6-5,many,-,TGTGCCAGCAGTCGGGACTTCACAGATACGCAGTATTTT,CASSRDFTDTQYF
TRBJ2-5,TRBV10-3,many,TRBD2,TGTGCCATCAGCCCGGGGACTAGCCGTGAGACCCAGTACTTC,CAISPGTSRETQYF
TRBJ2-7,TRBV7-2,many,-,TGTGCCAGCAGCTTAGACAGGACCTCCTACGAGCAGTACTTC,CASSLDRTSYEQYF
TRBJ2-5,TRBV28,-,TRBD2,TGTGCCAGCAGTTCGTATCCACTAGCGGGAGTTGAGACCCAGTACTTC,CASSSYPLAGVETQYF
TRBJ2-7,TRBV20-1,few,-,TGCAGTGCTAGAGATTCGAGGAGTCTCGGAGGGTACGAGCAGTACTTC,CSARDSRSLGGYEQYF
TRBJ2-3,TRBV5-1,few,TRBD2,TGCGCCAGCAGCTTAGGAAGCGGGGGAAGAGATACGCAGTATTTT,CASSLGSGGRDTQYF
TRBJ2-3,TRBV18,few,TRBD2,TGTGCCAGCTCACCACTAAGCGGGACGTTTACAGATACGCAGTATTTT,CASSPLSGTFTDTQYF
TRBJ2-1,TRBV5-1,-,TRBD2,TGCGCCAGCAGCGTTACTAGCGGCGACTACAATGAGCAGTTCTTC,CASSVTSGDYNEQFF
TRBJ2-1,TRBV20-1,-,-,TGCAGTGCTATTCGAGCGGACGAGCAGTTCTTC,CSAIRADEQFF
TRBJ2-2,TRBV4-3,many,-,TGCGCCAGCAGCCAAGCAAAGCGGAACACCGGGGAGCTGTTTTTT,CASSQAKRNTGELFF
TRBJ2-1,TRBV7-3,-,-,TGTGCCAGCAGCTTAACTATGGCCGAGGGTGAGCAGTTCTTC,CASSLTMAEGEQFF
TRBJ1-6,TRBV10-3,-,-,TGTGCCATCAGTGAGAGCAGGGGTAATTCACCCCTCCACTTT,CAISESRGNSPLHF
TRBJ2-1,TRBV6-2/TRBV6-3,-,TRBD2,TGTGCCAGCACCCCCGGACTAGTCAATGAGCAGTTCTTC,CASTPGLVNEQFF
TRBJ2-3,TRBV29-1,-,-,TGCAGCGTTGCGGCCGGGGCCCGAATAGGCACAGATACGCAGTATTTT,CSVAAGARIGTDTQYF
TRBJ1-4,TRBV7-9,many,-,TGTGCCAGCAGCTTACTGGGCGGCGTGGGTAGTGAAAAACTGTTTTTT,CASSLLGGVGSEKLFF
TRBJ2-1,TRBV14,many,-,TGTGCCAGCAGCCAACAAAGAGCCAATGAGCAGTTCTTC,CASSQQRANEQFF
TRBJ1-1,TRBV18,-,-,TGTGCCAGCTCACCACCCGGTGGATACACTGAAGCTTTCTTT,CASSPPGGYTEAFF
TRBJ2-3,TRBV5-4,-,-,TGTGCCAGCAGCTTAGGCGGGGGCGGTCGGACAGATACGCAGTATTTT,CASSLGGGGRTDTQYF
TRBJ2-5,TRBV6-5,-,-,TGTGCCAGCAGTTACGACGTCTACCAAGAGACCCAGTACTTC,CASSYDVYQETQYF
TRBJ2-7,TRBV5-1,once,TRBD2,TGCGCCAGCAGCCCTAGCGGGAGCAATCACGAGCAGTACTTC,CASSPSGSNHEQYF
TRBJ1-6,TRBV2,few,-,TGTGCCAGCAGTGATCACCTGGCTGGGTCACCCCTCCACTTT,CASSDHLAGSPLHF
TRBJ2-6,TRBV10-2,-,-,TGCGCCATCAGGGGCTCTGGGGCCAACGTCCTGACTTTC,CAIRGSGANVLTF
TRBJ1-1,TRBV7-9,-,-,TGTGCCAGCAGACAGGGTTCACTTCTCACTGAAGCTTTCTTT,CASRQGSLLTEAFF
TRBJ2-1,TRBV12-3/TRBV12-4,few,-,TGTGCCAGCAGTTTCCCGACAAATGAGCAGTTCTTC,CASSFPTNEQFF
TRBJ2-1,TRBV15,few,-,TGTGCCACCAGCGGAACAGGGAAGGGTGGTAATGAGCAGTTCTTC,CATSGTGKGGNEQFF
TRBJ2-7,TRBV5-6,-,TRBD1,TGTGCCAGCAGGGGACAGTTGAGCTCCTACGAGCAGTACTTC,CASRGQLSSYEQYF
TRBJ2-7,TRBV9,-,TRBD2,TGTGCCAGCAACCGCAGGGGGACTAGCGGGAGTGACGAGCAGTACTTC,CASNRRGTSGSDEQYF
TRBJ2-3,TRBV6-4,-,-,TGTGCCAGCAGGGAGTTAGGTGGGGTCGGAACGCAGTATTTT,CASRELGGVGTQYF
TRBJ2-5,TRBV20-1,many,-,TGCAGTGCTAGGGCCAGGGGAGAGACCCAGTACTTC,CSARARGETQYF
TRBJ2-7,TRBV7-9,-,TRBD1,TGTGCCAGCAGCTTTCAGACAGGGAACTACGAGCAGTACTTC,CASSFQTGNYEQYF
TRBJ2-2,TRBV29-1,-,TRBD2,TGCAGCGTTACTAGCGAGAGGAACACCGGGGAGCTGTTTTTT,CSVTSERNTGELFF
TRBJ1-1,TRBV7-9,many,-,TGTGCCAGCAGCTTCGCGAACACTGAAGCTTTCTTT,CASSFANTEAFF
TRBJ2-3,TRBV12-3/TRBV12-4,many,-,TGTGCCAGCAGTTTAACCAGACCCCCTAGGACTAGCACAGATACGCAGTATTTT,CASSLTRPPRTSTDTQYF
TRBJ2-7,TRBV6-1,few,TRBD2,TGTGCCAGCAGTCGCGGGAGGCTTAGCGGGAACCTTAACGAGCAGTACTTC,CASSRGRLSGNLNEQYF
TRBJ2-5,TRBV15,few,-,TGTGCCACCAGCTCCGGGGTAGAGACCCAGTACTTC,CATSSGVETQYF
TRBJ2-4,TRBV10-1,once,TRBD1,TGCGCCAGCAGCCCCGGGACAGGGGGGGACATTCAGTACTTC,CASSPGTGGDIQYF
TRBJ1-4,TRBV2,-,-,TGTGCCAGCAGTGACCAGGGTGAAAAACTGTTTTTT,CASSDQGEKLFF
TRBJ2-2,TRBV20-1,-,-,TGCAGTGCTAGGACCAGGGGCGGGGAGCTGTTTTTT,CSARTRGGELFF
TRBJ1-3,TRBV7-2,-,-,TGTGCCAGCAGCCCCGGGGGGGGTTACTCTGGAAACACCATATATTTT,CASSPGGGYSGNTIYF
TRBJ2-7,TRBV10-2,few,-,TGCGCCAGCAGTGAGGGGGGTCGGAGGGAGCAGTACTTC,CASSEGGRREQYF
TRBJ2-7,TRBV28,few,-,TGTGCCAGCATAGCCTTGAACACCTACGAGCAGTACTTC,CASIALNTYEQYF
TRBJ2-3,TRBV7-2,-,TRBD2,TGTGCCAGCAGCTTAGGGACTAGCGGGGGCTTCACAGATACGCAGTATTTT,CASSLGTSGGFTDTQYF
TRBJ2-7,TRBV11-1,-,TRBD2,TGTGCCAGCAGCTTAGGACTAGCGGGGGCCGGTCCTCTCTACGAGCAGTACTTC,CASSLGLAGAGPLYEQYF